The clone carrying this T cell receptor beta chain has only a few counts. The antigen is undetermined. 13 Jbeta primers and 60 Vbeta primers were used for the PCR. TCRdb's copy holds only in-frame clones and misses some; the assay was immunoSEQ multiplex PCR. The sample records 150,000 or so clones, around four fifths being singletons. This specimen belongs to a study of cytomegalovirus exposure and HLA in healthy donors. Points from the study as a whole: Cytomegalovirus status was reportedly diagnosed by the classifier with high sensitivity and specificity. Previously analyzed data showed that most TCR beta V segments were productive at a frequency of about 87% or about 30%.

There are 16 residues in the CDR3. CDR1 is SGHTA and CDR2 is FQGNSA in the germline V gene. With V trimmed by 1 base and J by 6 bases, 11 bases remained unmatched. The sample comprised PBMCs. The chain recombines TRBV7-2 with TRBJ2-7, with TRBD2 identical over 8 bases. The source of this sequence is a man aged 18 to 35 in good health and CMV-seropositive. The CDR3 DNA follows: TGTGCCAGCAGCTTAGACGCGGGGGGAGTTTGGGGCGAGCAGTACTTC. Translation gives CASSLDAGGVWGEQYF. Full variable domain (rest looked up from reference TRBV7-2 and TRBJ2-7): GAGVSQSPSNKVTEKGKDVELRCDPISGHTALYWYRQSLGQGLEFLIYFQGNSAPDKSGLPSDRFSAERTGGSVSTLTIQRTQQEDSAVYLCASSLDAGGVWGEQYFGPGTRLTVT.